Listed below are T cell receptor beta chains from one sample, sequenced in a study of blood T cell repertoires in COVID-19. Sequenced by immunoSEQ multiplex PCR; TCRdb stores in-frame clones only, minus some. This table holds fewer than 200,000 clones, approximately 90% found once. Specimen: peripheral blood. Receptors originate from a young man who had recovered from COVID-19. The CDR3 runs from the conserved cysteine through the conserved F or W. The D gene is left open where the match is weak. Clone size is not always given. Where it is, it says once, few, many or a class for expanded clones.

>TRBV4-3|NA|TRBD1|TRBJ1-2
TGCGCCAGCAGCCAAGATCCGGGACAGGGTCATAGGGGCTACACCTTC
CASSQDPGQGHRGYTF
>TRBV4-1|NA|NA|TRBJ2-6
TGCGCCAGCAGCCAAGATTGGAGGGAGTCTGGGGCCAACGTCCTGACTTTC
CASSQDWRESGANVLTF
>TRBV6-4|NA|TRBD1|TRBJ2-2
TGTGCCAGCCATGGACAGGAGAGCGGGGAGCTGTTTTTT
CASHGQESGELFF
>TRBV20-1|NA|NA|TRBJ2-3
TGCAGTGCGGAGGGCCGGGATACGCAGTATTTT
CSAEGRDTQYF
>TRBV7-9|once|TRBD2|TRBJ2-7
TGTGCCAGCAGGGGGCGGGAGGGCGAGCAGTACTTC
CASRGREGEQYF
>TRBV5-4|NA|NA|TRBJ1-3
TGTGCCAGCAGCTTGGGTCATTTAGTCTCTGGAAACACCATATATTTT
CASSLGHLVSGNTIYF
>TRBV15|NA|NA|TRBJ1-5
TGTGCCACCAGCAGGCCCCCTGCCGGGGATCCGAATCAGCCCCAGCATTTT
CATSRPPAGDPNQPQHF
>TRBV6-5|NA|TRBD2|TRBJ2-3
TGTGCCAGCACCCCACTAGCGGGAGCGGCGCAGTATTTT
CASTPLAGAAQYF
>TRBV9|NA|NA|TRBJ2-5
TGTGCCAGCAGCCCCCAGCAGGACATCCAAGAGACCCAGTACTTC
CASSPQQDIQETQYF
>TRBV5-6|NA|TRBD1|TRBJ2-1
TGTGCCAGCAGCTACAGGGGGCGTTTCAACAATGAGCAGTTCTTC
CASSYRGRFNNEQFF
>TRBV5-6|NA|NA|TRBJ2-1
TGTGCCAGCAGCTTCTGGGGAGGGGGGCATGAGCAGTTCTTC
CASSFWGGGHEQFF
>TRBV5-1|NA|NA|TRBJ2-5
TGCGCCAGCAGCTTGGCCTCGAGGGAGACCCAGTACTTC
CASSLASRETQYF
>TRBV28|NA|TRBD1|TRBJ1-1
TGTGCCAGCAGTTTCACAGGGGGGAACACTGAAGCTTTCTTT
CASSFTGGNTEAFF
>TRBV28|NA|NA|TRBJ2-2
TGTGCCAGCAGTCCCCCTAACACCGGGGAGCTGTTTTTT
CASSPPNTGELFF
>TRBV11-2|NA|NA|TRBJ2-1
TGTGCCAGCATAGCCCTCGGACAGCTGCAGTTCTTC
CASIALGQLQFF
>TRBV19|NA|TRBD1|TRBJ2-1
TGTGCCAGTAGTCGATCACGGACAGGCGCGTCTTGGTACAATGAGCAGTTCTTC
CASSRSRTGASWYNEQFF
>TRBV3-1/TRBV3-2|NA|TRBD1|TRBJ2-2
TGTGCCAGCAGCCAATTGCACAGGGGGACCGGGGAGCTGTTTTTT
CASSQLHRGTGELFF
>TRBV6-2/TRBV6-3|NA|NA|TRBJ1-6
TGTGCCAGCAGTTACCGGGGGTCTAATTCACCCCTCCACTTT
CASSYRGSNSPLHF
>TRBV28|NA|NA|TRBJ1-2
TGTGCCAGCAGTTGGGGGACAAGGCAGTCGATACGCGGCTACACCTTC
CASSWGTRQSIRGYTF
>TRBV10-1|NA|TRBD2|TRBJ2-7
TGCGCCAGCAGTGAGTCCGGACTAGTTATGGAGCAGTACTTC
CASSESGLVMEQYF
>TRBV3-1/TRBV3-2|NA|TRBD2|TRBJ2-1
TGTGCCAGCAGCCAAGATAAAGCTAGCGGGAGTCCCTACAATGAGCAGTTCTTC
CASSQDKASGSPYNEQFF
>TRBV5-6|NA|TRBD1|TRBJ2-5
TGTGCCAGCAGCAAGGACAGGGGGCAAGAGACCCAGTACTTC
CASSKDRGQETQYF
>TRBV3-1/TRBV3-2|once|NA|TRBJ2-4
TGTGCCAGCAGCCCGAGTCAGCGTGGCGGGGCGGCCAAAAACATTCAGTACTTC
CASSPSQRGGAAKNIQYF
>TRBV12-3/TRBV12-4|NA|NA|TRBJ2-7
TGTGCCAGCACTCGGGACTCCTACGAGCAGTACTTC
CASTRDSYEQYF
>TRBV25-1|NA|NA|TRBJ1-1
TGTGCCAGCACCAGGGATCTGACTGAAGCTTTCTTT
CASTRDLTEAFF
>TRBV7-2|NA|NA|TRBJ2-7
TGTGCCAGCAGCTTATCGGGTAGTCTATACGGCGGGTACGAGCAGTACTTC
CASSLSGSLYGGYEQYF
>TRBV6-5|NA|NA|TRBJ1-3
TGTGCCAGCAGTTCCGGACATCGCGCTGGAAACACCATATATTTT
CASSSGHRAGNTIYF
>TRBV11-1|NA|NA|TRBJ1-1
TGTGCCAGCAGCCAATTTCGGACAGCCGAAGCTTTCTTT
CASSQFRTAEAFF
>TRBV6-1|NA|NA|TRBJ1-5
TGTGCCAGCAGTGAAGCGCGCGGGATGCTAAGCAATCAGCCCCAGCATTTT
CASSEARGMLSNQPQHF
>TRBV2|NA|TRBD2|TRBJ2-1
TGTGCCACCCGTATAGATAGCGGGATTAATGAGCAGTTCTTC
CATRIDSGINEQFF
>TRBV11-2|NA|NA|TRBJ1-2
TGTGCCAGCAGCCGCTCGCCGGGGAGAAGTGGCTACACCTTC
CASSRSPGRSGYTF
>TRBV25-1|NA|NA|TRBJ2-7
TGTGCCAGCAGTCCCGCTGGACTCTACGAGCAGTACTTC
CASSPAGLYEQYF
>TRBV28|NA|NA|TRBJ1-4
TGTGCCAGCGTCTCGGGGAGCTGGGAAAAACTGTTTTTT
CASVSGSWEKLFF
>TRBV7-2|NA|TRBD1|TRBJ1-3
TGTGCCAGCAGCCCCCGACAGGGGGTATACTCTGGAAACACCATATATTTT
CASSPRQGVYSGNTIYF
>TRBV24-1|NA|TRBD1|TRBJ1-1
TGTGCCACCAGTGATTCGACAGGGAGCACTGAAGCTTTCTTT
CATSDSTGSTEAFF
>TRBV9|NA|NA|TRBJ1-3
TGTGCCAGCAGCGTAGAAGGGGCTGGAAACACCATATATTTT
CASSVEGAGNTIYF
>TRBV6-6|once|NA|TRBJ2-4
TGTGCCCACGTGGAGGGGCCCTACAAAAACATTCAGTACTTC
CAHVEGPYKNIQYF
>TRBV20-1|once|TRBD1|TRBJ1-5
TGCAGTGCTAGTAGAGGACAGGGACTTAGCAATCAGCCCCAGCATTTT
CSASRGQGLSNQPQHF
>TRBV7-9|NA|TRBD2|TRBJ2-5
TGTGCCAGCAGCGTGACTAGCGAAGAAGAGACCCAGTACTTC
CASSVTSEEETQYF
>TRBV5-8|NA|NA|TRBJ2-7
TGTGCCAGCAGCTTGGGGCGGTCTAGGGAGCAGTACTTC
CASSLGRSREQYF
>TRBV6-5|NA|NA|TRBJ2-7
TGTGCCAGCAGCCTAGTGGAAGAATCCCACGAGCAGTACTTC
CASSLVEESHEQYF
>TRBV28|NA|TRBD1|TRBJ1-2
TGTGCCAGCAGGATAGGGGGCGTCTACACCTTC
CASRIGGVYTF
>TRBV28|NA|TRBD1|TRBJ2-5
TGTGCCAGCAGTTTTAGGGGGCGTAAGACCCAGTACTTC
CASSFRGRKTQYF
>TRBV10-3|NA|TRBD2|TRBJ2-1
TGTGCCATCTCGACACGGGAGGACTACAATGAGCAGTTCTTC
CAISTREDYNEQFF
>TRBV30|once|NA|TRBJ1-5
TGTGCCTGGAGTGCGGCCCCAGGACAGCCCCAGCATTTT
CAWSAAPGQPQHF
>TRBV9|NA|NA|TRBJ2-1
TGTGCCAGCAGCGTAGACCTCGGCTCCTACAATGAGCAGTTCTTC
CASSVDLGSYNEQFF
>TRBV6-5|NA|TRBD2|TRBJ2-5
TGTGCCAGCAATCTAGCGGGAGGGCCGCAAGAGACCCAGTACTTC
CASNLAGGPQETQYF
>TRBV7-9|NA|TRBD1|TRBJ1-2
TGTGCCAGCAGCCCCGGACAGGAAAACTATGGCTACACCTTC
CASSPGQENYGYTF
>TRBV29-1|NA|NA|TRBJ2-1
TGCAGCGTTTACGACGGTGGAGATGAGCAGTTCTTC
CSVYDGGDEQFF
>TRBV5-1|NA|TRBD2|TRBJ2-2
TGCGCCAGCAACCAGGACAGCGGGAGGGGTGTGCTGTTTTTT
CASNQDSGRGVLFF
>TRBV11-1|few|TRBD1|TRBJ1-1
TGTGCCAGTCAACAGGGGGGGCGAGCTTTCTTT
CASQQGGRAFF